In this sample, the clone carrying this TCR beta chain turned up a few times. This specimen comes from a study of cytomegalovirus exposure and HLA in healthy donors. In the PCR, 60 Vbeta and 13 Jbeta primers were used. This table comes from immunoSEQ multiplex PCR, and its TCRdb copy is limited to in-frame clones, with some not included. This table holds more than 150,000 clones, 77% found once. The sequenced sample consisted of PBMCs. This clonotype was obtained from a man aged 18 to 29 in good health and CMV-seronegative.

The CDR3 here is CASKGQPYTEAFF. DNA for the CDR3: TGTGCCAGCAAGGGACAGCCTTACACTGAAGCTTTCTTT. The chain couples TRBV7-2 to TRBJ1-1; the match to TRBD1 covers 7 bases. CDR1 and CDR2 (germline): SGHTA, FQGNSA. Unmatched junction bases numbered 5, after V lost 7 bases and J lost 3 bases. The CDR3 spans 13 residues.